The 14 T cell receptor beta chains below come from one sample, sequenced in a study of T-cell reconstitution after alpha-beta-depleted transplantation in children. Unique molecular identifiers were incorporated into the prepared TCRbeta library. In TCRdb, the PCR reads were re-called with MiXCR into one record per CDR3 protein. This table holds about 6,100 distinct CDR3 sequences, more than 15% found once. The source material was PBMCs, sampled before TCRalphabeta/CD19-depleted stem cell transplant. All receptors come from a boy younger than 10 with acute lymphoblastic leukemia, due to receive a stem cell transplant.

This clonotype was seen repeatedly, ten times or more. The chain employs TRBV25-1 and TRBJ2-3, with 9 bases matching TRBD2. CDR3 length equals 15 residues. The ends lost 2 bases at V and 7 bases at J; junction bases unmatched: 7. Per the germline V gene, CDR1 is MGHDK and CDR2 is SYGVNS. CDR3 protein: CASSEPGLASNTQYF. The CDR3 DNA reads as TGTGCCAGCAGTGAACCGGGACTAGCATCAAATACGCAGTATTTT.

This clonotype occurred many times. The CDR3 sequence is CSARLGQRAYNEQFF. The CDR3 DNA is TGCAGTGCTAGACTGGGACAGAGAGCCTACAATGAGCAGTTCTTC. This sequence joins TRBV20-1 and TRBJ2-1; 7 nucleotides line up with TRBD1. CDR3 length: 15 residues. Losses at the gene ends were 2 bases for V and 2 bases for J; bases not matched to a gene: 6. Germline V gives CDR1 DFQATT, CDR2 SNEGSKA (reference sequence).

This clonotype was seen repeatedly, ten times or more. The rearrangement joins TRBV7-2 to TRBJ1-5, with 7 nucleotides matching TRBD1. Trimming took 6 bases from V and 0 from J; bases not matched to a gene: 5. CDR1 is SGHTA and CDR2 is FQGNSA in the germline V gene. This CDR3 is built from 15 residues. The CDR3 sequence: CASSSGGNSNQPQHF. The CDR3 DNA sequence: TGTGCCAGCAGTTCAGGGGGAAATAGCAATCAGCCCCAGCATTTT.

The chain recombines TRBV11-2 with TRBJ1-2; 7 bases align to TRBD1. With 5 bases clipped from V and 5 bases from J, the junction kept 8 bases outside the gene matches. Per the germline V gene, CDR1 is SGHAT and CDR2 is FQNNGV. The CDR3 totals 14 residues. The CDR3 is CASSAPGQPYGYTF. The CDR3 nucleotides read TGTGCCAGCAGCGCCCCGGGACAGCCTTATGGCTACACCTTC.

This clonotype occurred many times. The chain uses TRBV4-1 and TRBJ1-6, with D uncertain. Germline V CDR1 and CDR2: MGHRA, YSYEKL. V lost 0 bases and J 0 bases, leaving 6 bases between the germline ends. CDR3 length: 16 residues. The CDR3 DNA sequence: TGCGCCAGCAGCCAAGATCCGAGCTCCTATAATTCACCCCTCCACTTT. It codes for CASSQDPSSYNSPLHF.

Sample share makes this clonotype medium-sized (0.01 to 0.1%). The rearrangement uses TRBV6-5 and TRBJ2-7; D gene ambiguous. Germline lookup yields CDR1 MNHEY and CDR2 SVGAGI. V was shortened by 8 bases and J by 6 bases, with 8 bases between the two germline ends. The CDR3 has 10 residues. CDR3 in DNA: TGTGCCAGCGGAGCGCCCGAGCAGTACTTC. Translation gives CASGAPEQYF.

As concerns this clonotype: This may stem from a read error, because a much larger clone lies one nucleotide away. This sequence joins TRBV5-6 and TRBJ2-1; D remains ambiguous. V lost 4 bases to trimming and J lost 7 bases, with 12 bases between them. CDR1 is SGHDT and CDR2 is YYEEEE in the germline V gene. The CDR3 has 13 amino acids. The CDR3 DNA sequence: TGTGCCAGCAGCCCCGGGCGCGGTAATGAGCAGTTCTTC. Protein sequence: CASSPGRGNEQFF.

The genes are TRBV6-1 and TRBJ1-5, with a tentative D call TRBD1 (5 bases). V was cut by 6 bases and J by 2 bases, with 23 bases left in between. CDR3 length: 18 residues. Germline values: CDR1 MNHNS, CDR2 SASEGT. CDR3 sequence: CASSLREVVLIGNQPQHF. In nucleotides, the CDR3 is TGTGCCAGCAGCCTCAGGGAGGTGGTGCTGATTGGCAATCAGCCCCAGCATTTT.

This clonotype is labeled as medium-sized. CDR3 coding DNA: TGTGCCAGCAGTTTATTAGTTATTAGGGAAAACACCATATATTTT. Translating it yields CASSLLVIRENTIYF. This chain joins TRBV12-3 or TRBV12-4 and TRBJ1-3; D is unclear. This CDR3 is 15 amino acids long. Trimming cost V 2 bases and J 6 bases, with 14 bases left between them.

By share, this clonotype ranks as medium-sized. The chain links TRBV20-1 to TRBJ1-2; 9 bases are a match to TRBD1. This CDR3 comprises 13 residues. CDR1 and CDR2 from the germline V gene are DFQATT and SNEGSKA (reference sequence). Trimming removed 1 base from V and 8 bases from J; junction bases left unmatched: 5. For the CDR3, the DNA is TGCAGTGCTAGAGTTACAGGGGGCGCAGGCTACACCTTC. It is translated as CSARVTGGAGYTF.

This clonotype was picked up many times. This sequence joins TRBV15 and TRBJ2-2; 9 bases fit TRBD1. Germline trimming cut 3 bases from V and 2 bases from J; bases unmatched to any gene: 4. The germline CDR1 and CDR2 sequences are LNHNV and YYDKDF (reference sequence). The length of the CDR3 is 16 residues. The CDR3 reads CATSRPGQGNTGELFF. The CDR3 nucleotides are TGTGCCACCAGCAGGCCGGGACAGGGCAACACCGGGGAGCTGTTTTTT.

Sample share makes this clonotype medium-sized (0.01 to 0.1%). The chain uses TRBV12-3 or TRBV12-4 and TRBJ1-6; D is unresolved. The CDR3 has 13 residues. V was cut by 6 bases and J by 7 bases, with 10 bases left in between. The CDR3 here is CASRPRLNSPLHF. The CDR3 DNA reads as TGTGCCAGCAGGCCCCGATTGAATTCACCCCTCCACTTT.

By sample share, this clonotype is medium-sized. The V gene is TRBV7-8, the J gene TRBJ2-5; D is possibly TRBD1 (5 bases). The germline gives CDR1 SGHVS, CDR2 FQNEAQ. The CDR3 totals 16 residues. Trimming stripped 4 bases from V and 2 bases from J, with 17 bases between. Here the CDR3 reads CASSWIPVGQQETQYF. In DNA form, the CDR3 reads TGTGCCAGCAGCTGGATCCCAGTGGGGCAGCAAGAGACCCAGTACTTC.

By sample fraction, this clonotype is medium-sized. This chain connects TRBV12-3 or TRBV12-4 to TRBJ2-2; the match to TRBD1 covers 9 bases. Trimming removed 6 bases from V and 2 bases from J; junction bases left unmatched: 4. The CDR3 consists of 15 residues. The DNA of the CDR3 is TGTGCCAGCAGAGACAGGGGGACCAACACCGGGGAGCTGTTTTTT. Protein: CASRDRGTNTGELFF.